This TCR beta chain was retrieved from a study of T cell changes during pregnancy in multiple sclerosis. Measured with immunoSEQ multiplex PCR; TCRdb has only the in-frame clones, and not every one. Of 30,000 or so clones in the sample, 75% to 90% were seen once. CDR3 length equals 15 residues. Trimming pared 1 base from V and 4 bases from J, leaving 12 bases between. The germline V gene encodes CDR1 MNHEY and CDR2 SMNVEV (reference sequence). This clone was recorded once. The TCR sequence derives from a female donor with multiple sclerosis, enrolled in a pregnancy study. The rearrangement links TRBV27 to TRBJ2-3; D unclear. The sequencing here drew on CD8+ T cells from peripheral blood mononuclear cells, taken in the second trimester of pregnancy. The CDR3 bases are TGTGCCAGCAGTTTATATCAGGTCCAAGCAGATACGCAGTATTTT. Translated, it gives CASSLYQVQADTQYF.